This entry lists 15 T cell receptor beta chains sequenced from one sample in a study of metastatic and nonmetastatic thyroid tumors. TCRdb re-analyzed the PCR reads using MiXCR. The sample lists approximately 15,000 clones, 24% seen once, with approximately 8.4% in the top ten. All patients were treatment-naive before thyroid surgery. The source material was tumor tissue. Source of these receptors: a female donor with papillary thyroid cancer or a benign thyroid nodule (not recorded which). Some clones in this sample may be carry-over from other donors' samples.

V gene TRBV28 combines with J gene TRBJ2-7; D possibly matches TRBD1 or TRBD2 (5 bases each). Trimming cost V 4 bases and J 2 bases, with 12 bases left between them. From germline, CDR1 is MDHEN and CDR2 SYDVKM. The CDR3 has 14 amino acids. The CDR3 reads CASSWDREAYEQYF. In nucleotides, the CDR3 is TGTGCCAGCAGTTGGGACCGCGAGGCCTACGAGCAGTACTTC.

This clone is deemed medium-sized. The rearrangement uses TRBV7-9 and TRBJ2-7; 8 nucleotides line up with TRBD1. Trimming at V came to 4 bases and at J to 5 bases, leaving 4 bases not matched to a gene. The CDR3 spans 13 residues. CDR1 SEHNR and CDR2 FQNEAQ come from the germline V gene (reference sequence). The CDR3 sequence is CASSSRGPDEQYF. The CDR3 bases are TGTGCCAGCAGCTCCAGGGGGCCCGACGAGCAGTACTTC.

The chain has TRBV11-2 and TRBJ2-3, with D maybe TRBD1 (5 bases). V shed 6 bases and J shed 11 bases, with 18 bases lying between them. The CDR3 has 13 amino acids. Germline V CDR1 and CDR2: SGHAT, FQNNGV. The chain's CDR3 is CASSLDTRNEQYF. The CDR3 region has the DNA TGTGCCAGCAGTCTGGACACCCGAAACGAGCAGTATTTT. Combining the CDR3 with reference TRBV11-2 and TRBJ2-3 gives the whole variable domain EAGVAQSPRYKIIEKRQSVAFWCNPISGHATLYWYQQILGQGPKLLIQFQNNGVVDDSQLPKDRFSAERLKGVDSTLKIQPAKLEDSAVYLCASSLDTRNEQYFGPGTRLTVL.

This clone was recorded at least ten times. The gene calls are TRBV10-2 and TRBJ1-2; no definite D call. The V and J ends lost 2 bases and 6 bases respectively, with 13 bases between them. This CDR3 spans 14 amino acids. Germline CDR1 reads WSHSY; CDR2 reads SAAADI. The CDR3 bases are TGCGCCAGCAGTGAGGGCCAGGAGCCCCATGGCTACACCTTC. Translation: CASSEGQEPHGYTF.

The J gene is TRBJ1-3, the V gene TRBV4-2; D may be TRBD1 (5 bases). This CDR3 comprises 16 residues. CDR1 is LGHNA and CDR2 is YNFKEQ in the germline V gene. The V gene lost 1 base and the J gene lost 2 bases, with 12 bases spanning the gap. The CDR3 spells CASSQGQQVPGNTIYF. In nucleotides, the CDR3 is TGTGCCAGCAGCCAAGGACAACAGGTCCCTGGAAACACCATATATTTT.

In its sample, this clone is medium-sized. The chain carries TRBV6-1 and TRBJ1-1; D possibly corresponds to TRBD1 (6 bases). Deletions cut 8 bases from V and 5 bases from J, with 21 bases between. Germline V gene sequence: CDR1 MNHNS, CDR2 SASEGT. The CDR3 length is 15 residues. CDR3 in amino acids: CASEFHREVGTEAFF. In nucleotides, the CDR3 is TGTGCCAGCGAATTCCACAGGGAGGTGGGTACTGAAGCTTTCTTT.

Many counts were recorded for this clone. A read error is possible here, since a much larger clone lies one base away. V is TRBV6-4 and J is TRBJ1-5, with 7 bases lining up with TRBD1. Germline CDR1 is MRHNA and CDR2 is SNTAGT. This CDR3 has 16 residues. The DNA of the CDR3 is TGTGCCAGCAGTGATTCTCACCGACAGGGTCATCAGTCCCAGCATTTT. This sequence encodes CASSDSHRQGHQSQHF.

In the case of this clone: The junction departs from the called germline gene at one end, perhaps through a read error. The V call is TRBV5-1, the J call TRBJ1-6; maybe TRBD1 (6 bases). The CDR3 has 13 residues. From germline, CDR1 is SGHRS and CDR2 YFSETQ. The CDR3 sequence: CASSGQSGSPLRF. The CDR3 DNA reads as TGCGCCAGCAGCGGACAGTCGGGTTCACCCCTCCGCTTT.

In its sample, this clone was seen many times. The J gene is TRBJ2-1, the V gene TRBV5-6; D not resolved. Trimming shortened V by 1 base and J by 5 bases, and 4 bases separated the two germline ends. The CDR3 sequence is 12 residues long. The germline CDR1 and CDR2 sequences are SGHDT and YYEEEE. CDR3: CASSLPHNEQFF. The CDR3 region has the DNA TGTGCCAGCAGCTTGCCCCACAATGAGCAGTTCTTC.

This clone was detected many times. V and J are TRBV18 and TRBJ2-5, with 9 bases matching TRBD1. Germline CDR1 KGHSH, CDR2 LQKENI. The V gene end was trimmed by 3 bases and the J gene end by 5 bases; junction bases not matched to a gene: 7. The CDR3 runs to 15 residues. CDR3 in DNA: TGTGCCAGCTCACCTCAACAGGGGGCTAAGGAGACCCAGTACTTC. Translation gives CASSPQQGAKETQYF.

On this clone itself: Sequence at one end of the junction differs from germline and may be a read error. The chain joins TRBV2 to TRBJ2-3; TRBD2 might be the D (6 bases). Per the germline V gene, CDR1 is SNHLY and CDR2 is FYNNEI. The CDR3 length is 15 residues. Written as DNA, the CDR3 is TGTGCCAGCATCGCAGTTTCGGGAGTGAGGGATATGCAGTATTTT. It codes for CASIAVSGVRDMQYF.

This clone was recorded many times. A single base separates this from a much larger clone, so it may be a read error. This sequence joins TRBV10-2 and TRBJ2-2, with D possibly being TRBD1 (5 bases). The CDR3 length is 11 residues. Germline V gene data show CDR1 as WSHSY and CDR2 as SAAADI. Here the CDR3 reads CAGRESGELFF. CDR3 coding DNA: TGCGCCGGCAGGGAATCCGGGGAGCTGTTTTTT.

Of note for this clone: Germline and junction disagree at one end, which may indicate a read error. This chain joins TRBV9 and TRBJ2-3; D is unresolved. Germline V gives CDR1 SGDLS, CDR2 YYNGEE. The CDR3 loop spans 14 amino acids. DNA of the CDR3: TGTGCTAGCAGCGCAACCCCGTTGGGGGATACGCAGTATTTT. This gives the protein CASSATPLGDTQYF.

This clone was seen ten or more times. V and J are TRBV4-3 and TRBJ1-1; a possible D gene is TRBD1 (5 bases). Between the trimmed V and J ends, which lost 0 bases and 3 bases, there was a span of 5 bases. Germline V gene sequence: CDR1 LGHNA, CDR2 YSLEER. The CDR3 extends over 13 amino acids. Here the CDR3 DNA reads TGCGCCAGCAGCCAAGACAGGGACACTGAAGCTTTCTTT. This sequence encodes CASSQDRDTEAFF.

The CDR3 protein is CASSLYGDSNQPQHF. In DNA form, the CDR3 reads TGTGCCAGCAGTTTATACGGGGATAGCAATCAGCCCCAGCATTTT. The chain is built from TRBV27 and TRBJ1-5; no clear D. V was trimmed by 1 base and J by 0 bases, leaving 7 bases between them. Germline loops: CDR1 MNHEY, CDR2 SMNVEV (reference sequence). This CDR3 comprises 15 residues.